Below, 10 T cell receptor beta chains from the same sample are listed, as sequenced in a study of blood T cell repertoires in COVID-19. Sequencing used immunoSEQ multiplex PCR; TCRdb keeps in-frame clones, though not all of them. The sample has roughly 440,000 clones, 88% seen once. Sequencing was performed on peripheral blood. The receptors shown here come from a woman aged 50 to 60 with COVID-19, enrolled during active disease.

The J gene is TRBJ2-5, the V gene TRBV9; unclear D gene. The V and J ends lost 4 bases and 5 bases respectively, with 12 bases between them. Germline V CDR1 and CDR2: SGDLS, YYNGEE. The CDR3 contains 13 residues. The CDR3 DNA follows: TGTGCCAGCAGCCCTATTAATAGCGAGACCCAGTACTTC. This encodes CASSPINSETQYF.

There are a few counts of this clone. The chain joins TRBV9 to TRBJ1-4, with TRBD1 matching 7 bases. The CDR3 covers 14 residues. The junction had 4 bases not matched to a gene; V was cut back by 7 bases and J by 1 base. CDR1 is SGDLS, CDR2 YYNGEE, per germline. The CDR3 bases are TGTGCCAGCGCAGGGGGAGTAACTAATGAAAAACTGTTTTTT. Protein: CASAGGVTNEKLFF.

The rearrangement uses TRBV11-3 and TRBJ2-1; D might be TRBD2 (5 bases). Between the trimmed V and J ends, which lost 4 bases and 7 bases, there was a span of 11 bases. The V gene's germline CDR1 is SGHNT and CDR2 YENEEA. The CDR3 totals 13 residues. The CDR3 region is CASSSTAVNEQFF. The CDR3 DNA follows: TGTGCCAGCAGCTCTACAGCGGTGAATGAGCAGTTCTTC.

In regard to this clone: Relative to the germline gene, one junction end is altered; a read error may explain this. This chain uses TRBV3-1 (or the pseudogene TRBV3-2) with TRBJ2-3; 7 nucleotides agree with TRBD2. CDR1 is LGHDT and CDR2 is YNNKEL in the germline V gene (reference sequence). This CDR3 contains 12 residues. This CDR3 reads CASSQGEGTAVF. In DNA, the CDR3 is TGTGCCAGCAGCCAAGGGGAGGGGACTGCCGTTTTT.

This chain joins TRBV30 and TRBJ1-6, with D uncertain. The V end was cut by 2 bases, the J end by 7 bases, with 15 bases between. The germline V gene has CDR1 GTSNPN and CDR2 SVGIG (reference sequence). This CDR3 comprises 15 residues. The CDR3 spells CAWSTAGVLNSPLHF. CDR3 bases: TGTGCCTGGAGTACGGCGGGAGTCTTGAATTCACCCCTCCACTTT. Together with reference TRBV30 and TRBJ1-6, the CDR3 gives the full variable domain: SQTIHQWPATLVQPVGSPLSLECTVEGTSNPNLYWYRQAAGRGLQLLFYSVGIGQISSEVPQNLSASRPQDRQFILSSKKLLLSDSGFYLCAWSTAGVLNSPLHFGNGTRLTVT.

The rearrangement joins TRBV5-1 to TRBJ1-1, with a tentative D call TRBD1 (5 bases). The CDR3 spans 13 residues. The germline V and J ends were trimmed by 6 bases and 0 bases, with 9 bases remaining between them. Germline lookup yields CDR1 SGHRS and CDR2 YFSETQ. The CDR3 DNA reads TGCGCCAGCAAGTGGGACTTGAACACTGAAGCTTTCTTT. Its protein is CASKWDLNTEAFF.

This clone has only one observation. The V call is TRBV27, the J call TRBJ1-2; possibly TRBD1 for D (6 bases). V dropped 3 bases and J dropped 2 bases, with 16 bases sitting between them. The CDR3 contains 16 residues. Germline V gene sequence: CDR1 MNHEY, CDR2 SMNVEV (reference sequence). The CDR3 is CASSFAGAGANYGYTF. The CDR3 coding sequence is TGTGCCAGCAGTTTCGCCGGGGCGGGGGCCAACTATGGCTACACCTTC.

This clone was seen once. As DNA, the CDR3 is TGTGCCACCAGCCCGCGACTGACAGCGGGGGGCCGGTCCTACGAGCAGTACTTC. Translation gives CATSPRLTAGGRSYEQYF. V is TRBV15 and J is TRBJ2-7; 9 bases agree with TRBD2. Germline V CDR1 and CDR2: LNHNV, YYDKDF (reference sequence). V was clipped by 5 bases and J by 1 base; unmatched bases: 15. The CDR3 is 18 amino acids.

This chain uses TRBV30 with TRBJ1-3, with D unclear. V was pared by 1 base and J by 2 bases, with 9 bases between. Germline CDR1 GTSNPN, CDR2 SVGIG (reference sequence). CDR3 size: 14 residues. The CDR3 sequence: CAWSGGVAGNTIYF. CDR3 DNA: TGTGCCTGGAGTGGCGGGGTGGCTGGAAACACCATATATTTT.

V is TRBV28 and J is TRBJ1-2; 7 nucleotides line up with TRBD1. Germline V gives CDR1 MDHEN, CDR2 SYDVKM. V was pared by 4 bases and J by 3 bases, with 5 bases of the junction left unmatched. The CDR3 runs 14 residues. The CDR3 nucleotides read TGTGCCAGCAGTTCCCCTACAGGGGACTATGGCTACACCTTC. As protein: CASSSPTGDYGYTF.